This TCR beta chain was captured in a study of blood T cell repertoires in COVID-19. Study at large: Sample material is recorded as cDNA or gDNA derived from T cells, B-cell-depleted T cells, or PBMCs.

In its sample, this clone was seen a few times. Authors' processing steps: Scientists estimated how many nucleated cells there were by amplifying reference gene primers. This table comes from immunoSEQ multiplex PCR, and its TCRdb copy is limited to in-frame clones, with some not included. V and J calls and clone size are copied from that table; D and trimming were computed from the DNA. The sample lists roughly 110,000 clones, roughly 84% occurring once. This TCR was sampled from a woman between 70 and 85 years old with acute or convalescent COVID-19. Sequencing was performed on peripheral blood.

CDR3 sequence: CASSERGREVRNEQFF. The CDR3 coding sequence is TGTGCCAGCAGTGAAAGAGGACGGGAGGTACGGAATGAGCAGTTCTTC. The chain recombines TRBV2 with TRBJ2-1; 7 bases are a match to TRBD2. The CDR3 loop spans 16 amino acids. Germline CDR1 reads SNHLY; CDR2 reads FYNNEI. The J segment lost 7 bases and the V segment lost 2 bases, leaving 11 bases of the junction unmatched. The full variable domain, with the rest looked up from reference TRBV2 and TRBJ2-1, is EPEVTQTPSHQVTQMGQEVILRCVPISNHLYFYWYRQILGQKVEFLVSFYNNEISEKSEIFDDQFSVERPDGSNFTLKIRSTKLEDSAMYFCASSERGREVRNEQFFGPGTRLTVL.